These 10 T cell receptor beta chains originate from one sample sequenced in a study of blood T cells in healthy people across ages. A second roughly 6 to 12 cycle PCR used barcoded and J-beta primers. TCRdb re-derived calls from the 5' RACE reads in MiXCR, one entry per CDR3 protein. The table lists 750,000 to 950,000 distinct CDR3 sequences, roughly 25% of them singletons. This sample was shared with a second study, whose subject was T cells of mothers and their children.

Input material: blood. These receptor sequences come from a boy aged 5-17 years in good health.

This rearrangement joins TRBV7-3 to TRBJ2-2; weak D call: TRBD1 (5 bases). Per the germline V gene, CDR1 is SGHTA and CDR2 is FQGTGA. The V end was cut by 1 base, the J end by 6 bases, with 12 bases between. The CDR3 contains 15 residues. CDR3 sequence: CASSLIQGVSGELFF. The CDR3 DNA reads as TGTGCCAGCAGCTTAATCCAGGGCGTCTCCGGGGAGCTGTTTTTT.

This clonotype was seen a few times. V and J are TRBV6-1 and TRBJ2-7; 13 positions agree with TRBD2. V shed 6 bases, J shed 2 bases, and the junction held 7 bases outside the gene matches. There are 16 residues in the CDR3. Germline V CDR1 and CDR2: MNHNS, SASEGT. The CDR3: CASRRLAGGGPYEQYF. The DNA for the CDR3 is TGTGCCAGCAGAAGACTAGCGGGGGGAGGGCCCTACGAGCAGTACTTC.

Only a few counts were recorded for this clonotype. The V call is TRBV6-5, the J call TRBJ1-2; D is possibly TRBD1 (6 bases). Germline assignment: CDR1 MNHEY and CDR2 SVGAGI. V lost 0 bases and J 5 bases, leaving 13 bases between the germline ends. The CDR3 consists of 15 residues. DNA of the CDR3: TGTGCCAGCAGTTACTCAATGACAGGCTCGTATGGCTACACCTTC. Translated: CASSYSMTGSYGYTF.

This clonotype was observed a few times. The genes are TRBV6-1 and TRBJ2-1; tentative D call: TRBD2 (6 bases). The J call may be in error: the DNA end matches TRBJ2-5 better. CDR3 length equals 14 residues. Per the germline V gene, CDR1 is MNHNS and CDR2 is SASEGT. The chain's CDR3 is CASSARGRSETQYF. The DNA of the CDR3 is TGTGCCAGCAGTGCCCGGGGGAGGTCAGAGACCCAGTACTTC.

V usage is TRBV24-1 and J usage is TRBJ2-2; possible D gene TRBD2, 6 bases. V lost 4 bases, J lost 0 bases, and 14 bases lay in between. Germline assignment: CDR1 KGHDR and CDR2 SFDVKD. This CDR3 has 17 amino acids. The CDR3 nucleotides are TGTGCCACCAGTGACCCGGGAGAGGGAGCGAACACCGGGGAGCTGTTTTTT. This translates into CATSDPGEGANTGELFF.

The J gene is TRBJ2-1, the V gene TRBV29-1, with unresolved D. The ends were cut back, 4 bases at V and 9 bases at J, with 10 bases in the middle. This CDR3 has 11 amino acids. The germline gives CDR1 SQVTM, CDR2 ANQGSEA. CDR3 sequence: CSVGRPGEQFF. For the CDR3, the DNA is TGCAGCGTTGGGCGGCCCGGTGAGCAGTTCTTC.

The chain recombines TRBV5-1 with TRBJ2-4, with D possibly being TRBD2 (5 bases). The germline V gene has CDR1 SGHRS and CDR2 YFSETQ. V dropped 0 bases and J dropped 1 base, with 14 bases sitting between them. The CDR3 contains 17 residues. CDR3 nucleotide sequence: TGCGCCAGCAGCTTGGAAGCGGAGTGGTACGCCAAAAACATTCAGTACTTC. Protein: CASSLEAEWYAKNIQYF.

About this clonotype itself: At one of its ends the junction is not consistent with the germline gene, which may arise from a read error. The chain has TRBV9 and TRBJ2-2; weak D call: TRBD2 (6 bases). This CDR3 region has 16 residues. Germline lookup yields CDR1 SGDLS and CDR2 YYNGEE. CDR3 residues: CASSVRGDAYTGELFF. CDR3 DNA: TGTGCCAGTAGCGTCCGCGGGGACGCCTACACCGGGGAGCTGTTTTTT.

The V call is TRBV19, the J call TRBJ1-2; no clear D gene. CDR1 LNHDA and CDR2 SQIVND come from the germline V gene (reference sequence). V was cut by 6 bases and J by 3 bases, with 2 bases left in between. The CDR3 has 10 residues. The CDR3 is CASRDYGYTF. In DNA, the CDR3 is TGTGCCAGTAGGGACTATGGCTACACCTTC.

The count of this clonotype is one. The chain recombines TRBV6-6 with TRBJ2-7; D ambiguous. The CDR3 runs to 14 residues. Trimming shortened V by 6 bases and J by 0 bases, and 12 bases separated the two germline ends. Per germline, CDR1 MNHNY and CDR2 SVGAGI (reference sequence). In DNA form, the CDR3 reads TGTGCCAGCAGCCTGACCCCTAACTCCTACGAGCAGTACTTC. Encoded protein: CASSLTPNSYEQYF.